The 7 T cell receptor beta chains given below trace back to one sample, sequenced in a study of OX40 agonist ivuxolimab in advanced cancers. Libraries were built with the immunoSEQ multiplex PCR assay. TCRdb took over this immuneACCESS table, retaining in-frame rearrangements with V and J assigned. Such tables are incomplete; in checked studies, under half of the missing clones stem from an unresolved V gene, and the remainder is unexplained. The table for this sample lists approximately 91,000 clones; about 86% of them were counted only once. The ten largest clones represent roughly 1.9% of the sample. This specimen consisted of CD4+ or CD8+ T cells sorted from blood, obtained in a trial of the OX40 agonist ivuxolimab. Receptors were obtained from an adult with an advanced solid tumor such as melanoma, head and neck, liver or kidney cancer.

The chain joins TRBV6-1 to TRBJ2-7; the match to TRBD1 covers 11 bases. Losses at the gene ends were 6 bases for V and 4 bases for J; bases not matched to a gene: 2. The length of the CDR3 is 13 residues. Germline V gene sequence: CDR1 MNHNS, CDR2 SASEGT. The CDR3 reads CASRRDRGYEQYF. The CDR3 DNA sequence: TGTGCCAGCAGAAGGGACAGGGGGTACGAGCAGTACTTC.

The V call is TRBV2, the J call TRBJ2-3, with TRBD2 matching 8 bases. This CDR3 spans 15 amino acids. Germline V gives CDR1 SNHLY, CDR2 FYNNEI. J was trimmed by 2 bases and V by 3 bases; bases with no gene match: 4. The DNA for the CDR3 is TGTGCCAGCAGTGACCGCGGGGGGCCCACAGATACGCAGTATTTT. Protein product: CASSDRGGPTDTQYF.

This chain joins TRBV5-1 and TRBJ2-7; D tentatively fits TRBD1 or TRBD2 (6 bases each). From germline, CDR1 is SGHRS and CDR2 YFSETQ. This CDR3 is 15 amino acids long. V was clipped by 4 bases and J by 7 bases, with 21 bases between them. CDR3: CASSEGGGNLREQYF. DNA of the CDR3: TGCGCCAGCAGCGAAGGGGGAGGAAATTTACGGGAGCAGTACTTC.

The V call is TRBV30, the J call TRBJ1-1; TRBD1 is a possible D gene (5 bases). Germline V gene lookup returns CDR1 GTSNPN and CDR2 SVGIG (reference sequence). This CDR3 has 17 amino acids. Between the trimmed V and J ends, which lost 4 bases and 0 bases, there was a span of 21 bases. CDR3: CAWMVSRTRRLNTEAFF. The CDR3 DNA reads as TGTGCCTGGATGGTCTCCCGGACAAGGAGGTTGAACACTGAAGCTTTCTTT.

The gene calls are TRBV5-1 and TRBJ2-2; D gene uncertain. CDR1 SGHRS and CDR2 YFSETQ come from the germline V gene. The length of the CDR3 is 13 residues. Trimming left V 7 bases short and J 1 base short, with 8 bases between. In DNA, the CDR3 is TGCGCCAGCTGCTCGGGGAACACCGGGGAGCTGTTTTTT. Residues: CASCSGNTGELFF.

The CDR3 coding sequence is TGCGCCAGCAGCTCGGATGGAGGTAGCAATCAGCCCCAGCATTTT. Its translation: CASSSDGGSNQPQHF. V gene TRBV5-1 combines with J gene TRBJ1-5; no reliable D call. Germline V lookup: CDR1 SGHRS, CDR2 YFSETQ. Trimming shortened V by 3 bases and J by 0 bases, and 10 bases separated the two germline ends. The CDR3 runs 15 residues. The full variable domain, its missing parts supplied by reference TRBV5-1 and TRBJ1-5, is KAGVTQTPRYLIKTRGQQVTLSCSPISGHRSVSWYQQTPGQGLQFLFEYFSETQRNKGNFPGRFSGRQFSNSRSEMNVSTLELGDSALYLCASSSDGGSNQPQHFGDGTRLSIL.

The chain recombines TRBV4-1 with TRBJ1-4; perhaps TRBD1 as D (6 bases). The germline V and J ends were trimmed by 0 bases and 4 bases, with 12 bases remaining between them. The germline V gene encodes CDR1 MGHRA and CDR2 YSYEKL. The CDR3 totals 16 residues. CDR3 amino acids: CASSQEPDSLNEKLFF. For the CDR3, the DNA is TGCGCCAGCAGCCAAGAGCCGGACAGCCTTAATGAAAAACTGTTTTTT.